The clone carrying this T cell receptor beta chain showed up just a few times. Its antigen is not identified. The data are from a study of T cells in Graves' hyperthyroidism and ophthalmopathy. RNA transcripts served as the template for amplifying TCR beta CDR3 regions. HTBI primers drove first-round RT-PCR of the TCR CDR3. TCRdb ran MiXCR on the multiplex PCR reads and lists one entry per CDR3 protein. Here the sample spans 200,000 to 250,000 distinct CDR3 sequences, less than 20% being singletons. Overall study results and limits: A model of 13 V-J pairs discriminated ophthalmopathy from stable hyperthyroidism.

The CDR3 is 12 amino acids. The V end lost 2 bases, the J end lost 8 bases, and 12 bases lay between the germline ends. Germline CDR1 and CDR2: SQVTM and ANQGSEA. Diagnosing involved the use of clinical symptoms, serum thyroxine and TRAb, thyroid ultrasound and orbital computed tomography. The sequence was obtained from a woman between 50 and 59 years old with Graves' hyperthyroidism. The sequencing input was blood. The rearrangement links TRBV29-1 to TRBJ1-1; no clear D gene. This CDR3 reads CSVEYDSDEAFF. CDR3 coding DNA: TGCAGCGTTGAATATGACTCGGACGAAGCTTTCTTT.